The TCR beta chain under discussion was sequenced for a study of graft-versus-host responses after intestinal transplantation. Study outcomes and limitations: Among recipient marrow samples, GvH clones were found; some appeared first in ileum or blood.

Some clones are missing from TCRdb's copy, which holds only in-frame ones; the method was immunoSEQ multiplex PCR. The sample has about 38,000 clones, roughly four fifths seen once; the top ten hold 3.5%. Concerning this clone itself: Its antigen is currently unknown.

This CDR3 has 13 residues. The germline gives CDR1 WNHNN, CDR2 SYGVQD (reference sequence). Deletions cut 0 bases from V and 10 bases from J, with 11 bases between. This clonotype was obtained from a human patient who received an intestinal transplant, so some T cells may come from the graft donor. Material: PBMCs, obtained about 990 days after transplant. This chain links TRBV10-1 with TRBJ2-3; D is unclear. CDR3 in DNA: TGCGCCAGCAGTGAGTCGGGTACGGCGGCGCAGTATTTT. Protein product: CASSESGTAAQYF.